Listed below are T cell receptor beta chains from one sample, sequenced in a study of blood T cells in healthy people across ages. TCRdb re-analysed the 5' RACE reads in MiXCR, keeping a single row per CDR3 protein. The sample records roughly 800,000 distinct CDR3 sequences, roughly 50% being singletons. Sequencing was performed on blood. The receptors were gathered from a man aged 30 to 39 in good health. The CDR3 runs from the conserved cysteine through the conserved F or W. The D gene is left open where the match is weak. Clone size is shown for a subset of rows, as once, few, many or a class of expanded clone.

>TRBJ1-4|few|TRBV29-1|-
CSVAESFGEKLFF
TGCAGCGTTGCGGAAAGCTTTGGGGAAAAACTGTTTTTT
>TRBJ2-7|-|TRBV5-4|-
CASSLRGGVGEQYF
TGTGCCAGCAGCCTAAGGGGAGGCGTTGGCGAGCAGTACTTC
>TRBJ1-2|-|TRBV6-5|-
CASSYFQGNGYTF
TGTGCCAGCAGTTACTTTCAGGGTAATGGCTACACCTTC
>TRBJ2-3|-|TRBV5-1|TRBD2
CASSLAGGRDTQYF
TGTGCCAGCAGTTTAGCGGGAGGGCGCGATACGCAGTATTTT
>TRBJ2-1|-|TRBV20-1|TRBD2
CSADLGLAGGHAYNEQFF
TGCAGTGCTGACCTGGGACTAGCGGGGGGGCACGCCTACAATGAGCAGTTCTTC
>TRBJ2-1|-|TRBV20-1|TRBD1
CSAPTGTGAYNEQFF
TGCAGTGCCCCTACCGGGACAGGGGCCTACAATGAGCAGTTCTTC
>TRBJ2-3|few|TRBV20-1|TRBD2
CSALGLARRTDTQYF
TGCAGTGCTTTGGGACTAGCCAGGCGCACAGATACGCAGTATTTT
>TRBJ2-5|many|TRBV5-1|-
CASSLVAGDETQYF
TGCGCCAGCAGCTTGGTGGCGGGTGACGAGACCCAGTACTTC
>TRBJ2-7|-|TRBV20-1|TRBD2
CSARPGLAVPPGEQYF
TGCAGTGCCAGACCGGGACTAGCGGTTCCCCCGGGCGAGCAGTACTTC
>TRBJ2-7|few|TRBV5-1|-
CASSLEGASYEQYF
TGCGCCAGCAGCTTAGAAGGTGCCTCCTACGAGCAGTACTTC
>TRBJ2-7|few|TRBV5-1|TRBD1
CASSLTTGTYEQYF
TGCGCCAGCAGCCTAACGACAGGGACCTACGAGCAGTACTTC
>TRBJ2-1|few|TRBV7-2|TRBD1
CASSYTGGRDEQFF
TGTGCCAGCAGTTATACAGGGGGTCGGGATGAGCAGTTCTTC
>TRBJ2-7|-|TRBV29-1|-
CSVRRFRDQSYF
TGCAGCGTTAGGAGATTTCGGGACCAGTCGTACTTC
>TRBJ1-2|-|TRBV20-1|-
CSARFSPGLYGYTF
TGCAGTGCTAGATTCTCACCGGGACTCTATGGCTACACCTTC
>TRBJ1-4|-|TRBV9|TRBD1
CASSVGGRGDEKLFF
TGTGCCAGCAGCGTAGGAGGCAGGGGGGACGAAAAACTGTTTTTT
>TRBJ2-5|few|TRBV7-7|-
CASRTQYF
TGTGCCAGCAGGACCCAGTACTTC
>TRBJ1-6|-|TRBV15|-
CATSRKRENSPLHF
TGTGCCACCAGCAGGAAGAGAGAGAATTCACCCCTCCACTTT
>TRBJ1-6|few|TRBV20-1|-
CSAAGLGTLHF
TGCAGTGCCGCGGGATTGGGGACCCTCCACTTT
>TRBJ1-2|-|TRBV6-5|-
CASSYSGGSPANYGYTF
TGTGCCAGCAGTTACTCGGGTGGAAGCCCAGCTAACTATGGCTACACCTTC
>TRBJ2-1|-|TRBV9|TRBD2
CASSVDPAGVNEQFF
TGTGCCAGCAGCGTAGACCCAGCGGGAGTAAATGAGCAGTTCTTC
>TRBJ2-7|few|TRBV29-1|-
CSVVRDSAYEQYF
TGCAGCGTTGTGCGGGACAGCGCCTACGAGCAGTACTTC
>TRBJ1-1|few|TRBV13|TRBD1
CASSFTQGAIEAFF
TGTGCCAGCAGCTTTACACAGGGGGCAATAGAAGCTTTCTTT
>TRBJ2-3|-|TRBV7-9|-
CASSPFGTTVLRDTQYF
TGTGCCAGCAGCCCCTTTGGAACGACAGTCTTACGGGATACGCAGTATTTT
>TRBJ2-7|-|TRBV10-3|TRBD1
CAISEFVKPGTGDYEQYF
TGTGCCATCAGTGAGTTCGTAAAACCCGGGACAGGGGACTACGAGCAGTACTTC
>TRBJ2-1|-|TRBV20-1|-
CSARGREGVYNEQFF
TGCAGTGCTAGGGGACGGGAAGGGGTCTACAATGAGCAGTTCTTC
>TRBJ2-2|-|TRBV7-3|TRBD2
CASSPSGALFF
TGTGCCAGCAGCCCGAGCGGGGCGCTGTTTTTT
>TRBJ2-3|-|TRBV7-8|TRBD2
CASSSAGEDYTDTQYF
TGTGCCAGCAGCTCAGCGGGGGAGGACTACACAGATACACAGTATTTT
>TRBJ2-3|-|TRBV18|-
CASSPIYGAETTDTQYF
TGTGCCAGCTCACCGATATACGGGGCAGAAACCACAGATACGCAGTATTTT
>TRBJ2-1|-|TRBV5-1|-
CASSLRRGLIKEQFF
TGCGCCAGCAGCTTAAGGCGGGGCCTGATCAAGGAGCAGTTCTTC
>TRBJ2-1|-|TRBV15|TRBD2
CAISREGAGVVNEQFF
TGTGCCATCAGCAGGGAGGGTGCGGGAGTGGTAAATGAGCAGTTCTTC
>TRBJ2-7|once|TRBV7-9|-
CASSSRSSSYEQYF
TGTGCCAGCAGCTCGAGATCAAGCTCCTACGAGCAGTACTTC
>TRBJ2-7|-|TRBV5-6|TRBD1
CASSLGQGIAYEQYF
TGTGCCAGCAGCTTGGGACAGGGGATTGCCTACGAGCAGTACTTC